One sample yielded the 12 T cell receptor beta chains listed below, sequenced in a study of shared clonotypes between healthy human individuals. Method: immunoSEQ multiplex PCR; TCRdb's copy keeps in-frame clones and lacks some. The repertoire holds approximately 320,000 clones, with around 67% as singletons. Material for sequencing was memory CD4+ T cells sorted from blood. Subset defined: CD45RA-negative fraction. The source of these receptors is a man under 40 in good health.

This clone was seen a single time. This sequence joins TRBV6-4 and TRBJ2-7; 10 positions agree with TRBD2. CDR1 and CDR2 from the germline V gene are MRHNA and SNTAGT. The CDR3 is 16 amino acids. V trimming: 6 bases; J trimming: 0 bases; junction bases outside the gene matches: 8. The CDR3 region is CASRPTSGVSSYEQYF. For the CDR3, the DNA is TGTGCCAGCAGACCCACTAGCGGGGTCAGCTCCTACGAGCAGTACTTC.

The chain uses TRBV6-1 and TRBJ2-7, with unresolved D. V lost 4 bases and J lost 6, with 7 bases in between. The CDR3 runs 11 residues. The germline gives CDR1 MNHNS, CDR2 SASEGT. The CDR3 loop reads CASSGAAEQYF. DNA of the CDR3: TGTGCCAGCAGTGGCGCCGCCGAGCAGTACTTC.

The chain carries TRBV10-3 and TRBJ2-5; weak D call: TRBD2 (5 bases). CDR3 size: 13 residues. Trimming stripped 11 bases from V and 5 bases from J, with 18 bases between. Germline V gene lookup returns CDR1 ENHRY and CDR2 SYGVKD. The CDR3 nucleotides are TGTGCCTCCAATCGGGGTCTCGGGGAGACCCAGTACTTC. This codes for CASNRGLGETQYF.

The chain couples TRBV7-8 to TRBJ1-2, with 9 bases lining up with TRBD1. The CDR3 has 15 amino acids. J gave up 5 bases and V 5 bases, and 9 bases lay outside the gene matches. Germline V gene data show CDR1 as SGHVS and CDR2 as FQNEAQ. Here the CDR3 reads CASSLTGGRSYGYTF. The CDR3 DNA follows: TGTGCCAGCAGCCTTACAGGGGGCAGGTCTTATGGCTACACCTTC. Combining the CDR3 with reference TRBV7-8 and TRBJ1-2 gives the whole variable domain GAGVSQSPRYKVAKRGQDVALRCDPISGHVSLFWYQQALGQGPEFLTYFQNEAQLDKSGLPSDRFFAERPEGSVSTLKIQRTQQEDSAVYLCASSLTGGRSYGYTFGSGTRLTVV.

This clone was seen only once. The gene calls are TRBV7-9 and TRBJ2-1; TRBD2 matches 9 bases. The germline V gene has CDR1 SEHNR and CDR2 FQNEAQ (reference sequence). J was trimmed by 9 bases and V by 0 bases; bases with no gene match: 6. This CDR3 spans 15 amino acids. The CDR3 reads CASSLAGGRAVEQFF. The DNA of the CDR3 is TGTGCCAGCAGCTTAGCCGGCGGGAGGGCCGTTGAGCAGTTCTTC.

The table lists this clone with a count of one. The V gene is TRBV7-2, the J gene TRBJ2-3; possibly TRBD2 for D (5 bases). Trimming pared 5 bases from V and 2 bases from J, leaving 17 bases between. The V gene's germline CDR1 is SGHTA and CDR2 FQGNSA. There are 16 residues in the CDR3. The CDR3 DNA sequence: TGTGCCAGCAGCCCCAGCGGAGGTATCTACACAGATACGCAGTATTTT. It is translated as CASSPSGGIYTDTQYF.

The CDR3 loop reads CASSGPPEEKLFF. The DNA for the CDR3 is TGTGCCAGCAGTGGCCCGCCAGAAGAAAAACTGTTTTTT. The rearrangement joins TRBV2 to TRBJ1-4; D remains unclear. Germline-derived CDR1 and CDR2 are SNHLY and FYNNEI. This CDR3 has 13 amino acids. The ends were cut back, 4 bases at V and 8 bases at J, with 11 bases in the middle.

The rearrangement links TRBV5-1 to TRBJ1-4; TRBD1 matches at 9 bases. Germline V gene data show CDR1 as SGHRS and CDR2 as YFSETQ. The junction had 9 bases not matched to a gene; V was cut back by 1 base and J by 8 bases. The length of the CDR3 is 16 residues. CDR3 sequence (DNA): TGCGCCAGCAGCTTGACAGGGGGCCCAGTGAAGGAAAAACTGTTTTTT. Protein sequence: CASSLTGGPVKEKLFF.

The rearrangement joins TRBV27 to TRBJ2-2; 10 nucleotides agree with TRBD2. The J segment lost 5 bases and the V segment lost 6 bases, leaving 12 bases of the junction unmatched. The CDR3 covers 17 residues. The V gene's germline CDR1 is MNHEY and CDR2 SMNVEV (reference sequence). The CDR3 here is CASRSGASSGRTGELFF. CDR3 bases: TGTGCCAGCAGATCCGGAGCCTCTAGCGGGAGAACCGGGGAGCTGTTTTTT.

The sample holds many counts of this clone. CDR3 in amino acids: CASSLGGAQVHEQFF. The CDR3 nucleotides read TGTGCCAGCAGCTTAGGAGGGGCGCAAGTCCATGAGCAGTTCTTC. V usage is TRBV7-9 and J usage is TRBJ2-1; D possibly uses TRBD1 or TRBD2 (5 bases each). This CDR3 has 15 residues. Per the germline V gene, CDR1 is SEHNR and CDR2 is FQNEAQ (reference sequence). Trimming stripped 1 base from V and 8 bases from J, with 15 bases between. Full variable domain (remainder filled in from reference TRBV7-9 and TRBJ2-1): DTGVSQNPRHKITKRGQNVTFRCDPISEHNRLYWYRQTLGQGPEFLTYFQNEAQLEKSRLLSDRFSAERPKGSFSTLEIQRTEQGDSAMYLCASSLGGAQVHEQFFGPGTRLTVL.

The chain is built from TRBV5-1 and TRBJ2-7; 8 positions match TRBD1. The CDR3 is made up of 14 amino acids. With 3 bases clipped from V and 5 bases from J, the junction kept 7 bases outside the gene matches. Per the germline V gene, CDR1 is SGHRS and CDR2 is YFSETQ. CDR3 residues: CASSSGDRNHEQYF. DNA for the CDR3: TGCGCCAGCAGCTCGGGGGACAGGAACCACGAGCAGTACTTC.

This clone was seen ten or more times. V is TRBV11-1 and J is TRBJ2-1; no definite D call. Trimming took 1 base from V and 3 from J, leaving 7 bases between them. Germline V gene data show CDR1 as SGHAT and CDR2 as FQDESV (reference sequence). This CDR3 region has 14 residues. CDR3 sequence (DNA): TGTGCCAGCAGCTTAGGACTGGACTACAATGAGCAGTTCTTC. This sequence encodes CASSLGLDYNEQFF.